The 26 T cell receptor beta chains listed next were all sequenced from one sample in a study of shared clonotypes between healthy human individuals. Sequenced by immunoSEQ multiplex PCR; TCRdb stores in-frame clones only, minus some. The sample consists of around 2,000,000 clones, over 85% of them appearing once. Naive CD8 cells comprised CD45RO-negative, CCR7-positively selected cells, excluding terminally differentiated effector memory CD45RA+ cells. The material sequenced was naive CD8+ T cells sorted from blood. The receptors originated from a man aged 18 to 29 in good health.

V usage is TRBV19 and J usage is TRBJ1-6; D gene uncertain. The CDR3 runs 14 residues. CDR1 and CDR2 from the germline V gene are LNHDA and SQIVND (reference sequence). V lost 5 bases and J lost 2, with 7 bases in between. Here the CDR3 reads CASSLDAYNSPLHF. CDR3 sequence (DNA): TGTGCCAGTAGTCTGGATGCCTATAATTCACCCCTCCACTTT. Full variable domain (missing parts from reference TRBV19 and TRBJ1-6): DGGITQSPKYLFRKEGQNVTLSCEQNLNHDAMYWYRQDPGQGLRLIYYSQIVNDFQKGDIAEGYSVSREKKESFPLTVTSAQKNPTAFYLCASSLDAYNSPLHFGNGTRLTVT.

The chain carries TRBV10-1 and TRBJ2-5, with TRBD1 as a possible D gene (6 bases). Trimming shortened V by 3 bases and J by 6 bases, and 14 bases separated the two germline ends. Per the germline V gene, CDR1 is WNHNN and CDR2 is SYGVQD (reference sequence). This CDR3 spans 14 amino acids. In nucleotides, the CDR3 is TGCGCCAGCAGTGAAAGGGACACACCGCAGACCCAGTACTTC. Protein sequence: CASSERDTPQTQYF.

This chain links TRBV6-6 with TRBJ1-2; TRBD1 agrees at 7 bases. Germline V gene data show CDR1 as MNHNY and CDR2 as SVGAGI (reference sequence). The CDR3 runs 16 residues. The ends lost 9 bases at V and 0 bases at J; junction bases unmatched: 13. This CDR3 is CASLYATGAANYGYTF. CDR3 bases: TGTGCCAGTCTTTACGCCACAGGGGCGGCTAACTATGGCTACACCTTC.

The rearrangement joins TRBV4-3 to TRBJ1-3; possible D gene TRBD1, 5 bases. Germline lookup yields CDR1 LGHNA and CDR2 YSLEER. This CDR3 region has 16 residues. Trimming left V 2 bases short and J 0 bases short, with 11 bases between. The DNA for the CDR3 is TGCGCCAGCAGCCAATATTTACAGGCCTCTGGAAACACCATATATTTT. Translated: CASSQYLQASGNTIYF.

V is TRBV27 and J is TRBJ1-5; tentatively, D is TRBD1 (6 bases). Per the germline V gene, CDR1 is MNHEY and CDR2 is SMNVEV (reference sequence). The germline V and J ends were trimmed by 5 bases and 7 bases, with 12 bases remaining between them. The CDR3 has 13 residues. The chain's CDR3 is CASSPGQIQPQHF. CDR3 bases: TGTGCCAGCAGTCCCGGACAGATCCAGCCCCAGCATTTT.

The V gene is TRBV6-4, the J gene TRBJ1-5; no clear D gene. Germline V CDR1 and CDR2: MRHNA, SNTAGT. This CDR3 comprises 14 residues. V gave up 2 bases and J gave up 3 bases, with 8 bases separating them. CDR3 in amino acids: CASSDVPSNQPQHF. In DNA form, the CDR3 reads TGTGCCAGCAGTGACGTCCCCTCCAATCAGCCCCAGCATTTT.

This clone was seen a single time. At the DNA level, this CDR3 is encoded by other sequences in the same sample as well. The chain is built from TRBV6-1 and TRBJ2-1; possibly TRBD1 or TRBD2 for D (5 bases each). V lost 6 bases, J lost 10 bases, and 22 bases lay in between. Germline lookup yields CDR1 MNHNS and CDR2 SASEGT. This CDR3 is built from 15 residues. The CDR3 loop is CASSEGGRGNREQFF. The CDR3 DNA reads as TGTGCCAGCAGCGAGGGCGGTAGGGGCAATAGGGAGCAGTTCTTC.

The chain employs TRBV5-8 and TRBJ2-7, with TRBD1 identical over 9 bases. V lost 3 bases to trimming and J lost 6 bases; unmatched junction nucleotides: 1. The germline V gene encodes CDR1 SGHTS and CDR2 YDEGEE. This CDR3 has 12 amino acids. The DNA of the CDR3 is TGTGCCAGCAGCTGGACAGGGGTCGAGCAGTACTTC. Residues: CASSWTGVEQYF.

The rearrangement uses TRBV9 and TRBJ2-1; a possible D gene is TRBD1 (6 bases). Germline CDR1 SGDLS, CDR2 YYNGEE. V lost 0 bases, J lost 6 bases, and 10 bases lay in between. This CDR3 has 14 residues. This CDR3 reads CASSVGQGSNEQFF. The CDR3 nucleotides are TGTGCCAGCAGCGTAGGTCAGGGGAGCAATGAGCAGTTCTTC.

The J gene is TRBJ1-4, the V gene TRBV30; 8 positions match TRBD1. The germline CDR1 and CDR2 sequences are GTSNPN and SVGIG (reference sequence). V lost 3 bases to trimming and J lost 6 bases; unmatched junction nucleotides: 9. The CDR3 loop spans 15 amino acids. The CDR3 coding sequence is TGTGCCTGGAGCTCCAAGGACAGGGAAGATGAAAAACTGTTTTTT. This sequence encodes CAWSSKDREDEKLFF.

V and J are TRBV2 and TRBJ2-1; 8 bases map to TRBD1. From germline, CDR1 is SNHLY and CDR2 FYNNEI. CDR3 size: 16 residues. Germline trimming cut 0 bases from V and 4 bases from J; bases unmatched to any gene: 5. Here the CDR3 DNA reads TGTGCCAGCAGTGAAGCAGTACAGGGGGTATACAATGAGCAGTTCTTC. Encoded protein: CASSEAVQGVYNEQFF.

This rearrangement joins TRBV4-1 to TRBJ1-4; no firm D call. Germline loops: CDR1 MGHRA, CDR2 YSYEKL. CDR3 size: 15 residues. V gave up 1 base and J gave up 7 bases, with 13 bases separating them. The CDR3 DNA reads as TGCGCCAGCAGCCAAGTGGACGGGGAGGGTGAAAAACTGTTTTTT. This codes for CASSQVDGEGEKLFF.

V usage is TRBV28 and J usage is TRBJ1-1, with 7 nucleotides matching TRBD1. The CDR3 spans 17 residues. The ends lost 4 bases at V and 1 base at J; junction bases unmatched: 12. Germline loops: CDR1 MDHEN, CDR2 SYDVKM. The CDR3 coding sequence is TGTGCCAGCAGTTCAATAAGGGGGCGCAGGACGAACACTGAAGCTTTCTTT. Translating it yields CASSSIRGRRTNTEAFF.

This chain links TRBV29-1 with TRBJ2-7; D is unresolved. Trimming cost V 4 bases and J 2 bases, with 12 bases left between them. CDR1 is SQVTM, CDR2 ANQGSEA, per germline. The CDR3 has 13 residues. CDR3 in DNA: TGCAGCGTTGGTGAGGTCGGCCCCTACGAGCAGTACTTC. Protein: CSVGEVGPYEQYF.

This sequence joins TRBV7-9 and TRBJ1-4; 10 nucleotides agree with TRBD1. Unmatched junction bases numbered 10, after V lost 6 bases and J lost 6 bases. This CDR3 spans 16 amino acids. CDR1 and CDR2 from the germline V gene are SEHNR and FQNEAQ (reference sequence). The CDR3 DNA follows: TGTGCCAGCAGAACGGGACAGGGGCTGGGGCATGAAAAACTGTTTTTT. It yields the protein CASRTGQGLGHEKLFF.

CDR3 DNA: TGTGCCAGCAGCCTTATCGAGGGTAGTGCCGGGGAGCTGTTTTTT. It codes for CASSLIEGSAGELFF. The chain is built from TRBV7-8 and TRBJ2-2, with D perhaps matching TRBD2 (5 bases). Germline-derived CDR1 and CDR2 are SGHVS and FQNEAQ. The CDR3 has 15 residues. The germline V and J ends were trimmed by 5 bases and 6 bases, with 16 bases remaining between them. Full variable domain (remainder filled in from reference TRBV7-8 and TRBJ2-2): GAGVSQSPRYKVAKRGQDVALRCDPISGHVSLFWYQQALGQGPEFLTYFQNEAQLDKSGLPSDRFFAERPEGSVSTLKIQRTQQEDSAVYLCASSLIEGSAGELFFGEGSRLTVL.

This sequence joins TRBV13 and TRBJ2-1, with D perhaps TRBD2 (6 bases). The CDR3 loop spans 15 amino acids. Trimming stripped 7 bases from V and 7 bases from J, with 20 bases between. Germline CDR1 reads PRHDT; CDR2 reads FYEKMQ (reference sequence). CDR3 region: CASTDFGSDVNEQFF. The DNA for the CDR3 is TGTGCCAGCACCGACTTCGGGAGCGATGTGAATGAGCAGTTCTTC. Supplemented by reference TRBV13 and TRBJ2-1, the full variable domain reads AAGVIQSPRHLIKEKRETATLKCYPIPRHDTVYWYQQGPGQDPQFLISFYEKMQSDKGSIPDRFSAQQFSDYHSELNMSSLELGDSALYFCASTDFGSDVNEQFFGPGTRLTVL.

The rearrangement joins TRBV5-5 to TRBJ1-1, with D unclear. Germline V gives CDR1 SGHKS, CDR2 YYEKEE (reference sequence). The CDR3 runs to 12 residues. V lost 3 bases and J 4 bases, leaving 7 bases between the germline ends. The CDR3 spells CASSSHPTEAFF. The CDR3 DNA follows: TGTGCCAGCAGCTCTCACCCCACTGAAGCTTTCTTT.

V and J are TRBV9 and TRBJ2-1; 9 bases are a match to TRBD1. J gave up 5 bases and V 4 bases, and 7 bases lay outside the gene matches. Germline CDR1 SGDLS, CDR2 YYNGEE. The CDR3 spans 15 residues. This CDR3 is CASSFAGQGDNEQFF. CDR3 DNA: TGTGCCAGCAGCTTCGCGGGACAGGGTGACAATGAGCAGTTCTTC.

The rearrangement joins TRBV19 to TRBJ2-1; weak D call: TRBD2 (6 bases). The CDR3 covers 17 residues. CDR1 and CDR2 from the germline V gene are LNHDA and SQIVND (reference sequence). Trimming stripped 3 bases from V and 3 bases from J, with 18 bases between. The DNA for the CDR3 is TGTGCCAGTAGTATCGCTTCGTGGAGGGTCGACTACAATGAGCAGTTCTTC. Its translation is CASSIASWRVDYNEQFF.

This chain joins TRBV7-9 and TRBJ1-2, with TRBD1 identical over 9 bases. CDR3 length: 15 amino acids. Trimming at V came to 5 bases and at J to 4 bases, leaving 8 bases not matched to a gene. Germline lookup yields CDR1 SEHNR and CDR2 FQNEAQ (reference sequence). The CDR3 nucleotides read TGTGCCAGCAGCAGCGCCGGGACAGGGCTCTATGGCTACACCTTC. It specifies CASSSAGTGLYGYTF.

The V gene is TRBV6-9, the J gene TRBJ1-5; no firm D call. The CDR3 extends over 13 amino acids. V was trimmed by 11 bases and J by 2 bases, leaving 13 bases between them. The V gene's germline CDR1 is MNHGY and CDR2 SVAAGI. This CDR3 is CAGFGRGNQPQHF. The DNA for the CDR3 is TGTGCCGGCTTTGGACGGGGCAATCAGCCCCAGCATTTT.

V gene TRBV7-9 combines with J gene TRBJ2-2; a weak D match, TRBD1 (6 bases). The V gene's germline CDR1 is SEHNR and CDR2 FQNEAQ (reference sequence). Trimming removed 8 bases from V and 0 bases from J, with 13 bases in between. This CDR3 contains 15 residues. The CDR3: CASLEQGANTGELFF. CDR3 DNA sequence: TGTGCCAGCTTGGAACAGGGAGCGAACACCGGGGAGCTGTTTTTT.

The chain uses TRBV29-1 and TRBJ1-1, with TRBD1 matching over 8 bases. The CDR3 length is 12 residues. CDR1 is SQVTM, CDR2 ANQGSEA, per germline. The CDR3 loop reads CRVTGGSTEAFF. CDR3 in DNA: TGCAGAGTTACAGGGGGATCCACTGAAGCTTTCTTT.

As to this clone: At one end the junction does not follow the germline gene, possibly because of a read error. Additional DNA sequences in this sample encode the identical CDR3. This chain joins TRBV29-1 and TRBJ2-1; 13 positions match TRBD2. Germline CDR1 and CDR2: SQVTM and ANQGSEA. CDR3 length equals 14 residues. For the CDR3, the DNA is TGCAGCGTGGAAGGACTAGCGGGGGTCAATGAGCAGTTCTTC. It is translated as CSVEGLAGVNEQFF.

This chain connects TRBV9 to TRBJ1-2; D gene uncertain. V was cut by 2 bases and J by 2 bases, with 13 bases left in between. The CDR3 covers 15 residues. Germline V lookup: CDR1 SGDLS, CDR2 YYNGEE. CDR3 sequence (DNA): TGTGCCAGCAGCGTTCGGGAGATAGGGAACTATGGCTACACCTTC. It translates to CASSVREIGNYGYTF. Based on the CDR3 plus reference TRBV9 and TRBJ1-2, the full variable domain is DSGVTQTPKHLITATGQRVTLRCSPRSGDLSVYWYQQSLDQGLQFLIQYYNGEERAKGNILERFSAQQFPDLHSELNLSSLELGDSALYFCASSVREIGNYGYTFGSGTRLTVV.